The 17 T cell receptor beta chains given below trace back to one sample, sequenced in a study of blood T cell repertoires in COVID-19. Using immunoSEQ multiplex PCR, the repertoire was profiled, and TCRdb retains in-frame clones only, with some absent. Of 150,000 to 200,000 clones in the sample, approximately 80% were seen once. The sequencing input was PBMCs or T cells enriched from blood (not recorded which). These receptors all stem from a man aged 35 to 55 who had recovered from COVID-19.

The chain joins TRBV7-8 to TRBJ1-1; weak D call: TRBD1 (6 bases). V was pared by 5 bases and J by 2 bases, with 15 bases between. The CDR3 covers 15 residues. Germline V CDR1 and CDR2: SGHVS, FQNEAQ. CDR3 nucleotide sequence: TGTGCCAGCAGCCGATCAGGGGCCGTCAACACTGAAGCTTTCTTT. Amino acids: CASSRSGAVNTEAFF.

The CDR3 nucleotides read TGTGCCAGCAGCCGGGGGGGCGCGGAGACCCAGTACTTC. This sequence encodes CASSRGGAETQYF. The chain recombines TRBV3-1 (or the pseudogene TRBV3-2) with TRBJ2-5; possible D gene TRBD2, 7 bases. CDR3 length: 13 amino acids. V lost 4 bases and J lost 5, with 11 bases in between. Germline V gene data show CDR1 as LGHDT and CDR2 as YNNKEL (reference sequence).

The chain employs TRBV11-2 and TRBJ1-1, with 7 bases matching TRBD1. Germline V gene lookup returns CDR1 SGHAT and CDR2 FQNNGV. The V gene end was trimmed by 2 bases and the J gene end by 6 bases; junction bases not matched to a gene: 9. The CDR3 extends over 15 amino acids. CDR3 in DNA: TGTGCCAGCAGCTTAAACGTAGGGGGCGCCCCTGAAGCTTTCTTT. Protein: CASSLNVGGAPEAFF.

In its sample, this clone was seen a few times. The chain joins TRBV30 to TRBJ2-2; D ambiguous. Germline V CDR1 and CDR2: GTSNPN, SVGIG (reference sequence). Deletions cut 0 bases from V and 4 bases from J, with 3 bases between. The length of the CDR3 is 12 residues. This chain's CDR3 is CAWSVLTGELFF. The CDR3 DNA follows: TGTGCCTGGAGTGTACTCACCGGGGAGCTGTTTTTT.

The chain recombines TRBV19 with TRBJ1-2, with 7 positions matching TRBD1. This CDR3 is 14 amino acids long. The germline CDR1 and CDR2 sequences are LNHDA and SQIVND (reference sequence). V shed 7 bases and J 6 bases; nucleotides not matched to a gene: 11. The CDR3 loop reads CASTPTGNTDGYTF. CDR3 nucleotide sequence: TGTGCCAGTACCCCGACAGGGAATACGGATGGCTACACCTTC.

This rearrangement joins TRBV6-5 to TRBJ1-5, with 7 bases matching TRBD1. With 6 bases clipped from V and 4 bases from J, the junction kept 6 bases outside the gene matches. The germline V gene has CDR1 MNHEY and CDR2 SVGAGI. The CDR3 has 14 amino acids. The CDR3 reads CASREGQFNQPQHF. For the CDR3, the DNA is TGTGCCAGCAGGGAGGGACAGTTTAATCAGCCCCAGCATTTT.

This clone was detected only once. The rearrangement uses TRBV6-5 and TRBJ1-2, with 9 bases fitting TRBD1. CDR1 MNHEY and CDR2 SVGAGI come from the germline V gene. J was trimmed by 7 bases and V by 7 bases; bases with no gene match: 13. The CDR3 length is 15 residues. The CDR3 DNA reads TGTGCCAGCAAGAAAGAGTACCGACAGGGGGTTGGCTACACCTTC. Its protein is CASKKEYRQGVGYTF.

The chain employs TRBV30 and TRBJ1-4, with TRBD1 as a possible D gene (6 bases). From germline, CDR1 is GTSNPN and CDR2 SVGIG (reference sequence). The CDR3 contains 14 residues. V was clipped by 1 base and J by 8 bases, with 14 bases between them. CDR3 loop: CAWSGQGQREKLFF. CDR3 DNA sequence: TGTGCCTGGAGTGGTCAGGGGCAGAGAGAAAAACTGTTTTTT.

CDR3 residues: CASSKALYGQGTRDEQYV. The CDR3 bases are TGTGCCAGCAGCAAAGCGCTTTATGGACAGGGTACGAGGGACGAGCAGTACGTC. The chain uses TRBV21-1 and TRBJ2-7; TRBD1, the table's D call, lacks a check against the DNA. TRBV21-1 is an annotated pseudogene. CDR3 length equals 18 residues.

The chain employs TRBV2 and TRBJ1-5; perhaps TRBD1 as D (5 bases). Germline values: CDR1 SNHLY, CDR2 FYNNEI. V shed 11 bases and J shed 5 bases, with 13 bases lying between them. The CDR3 totals 12 residues. The CDR3: CASAGGDQPQHF. In DNA form, the CDR3 reads TGTGCCTCGGCGGGGGGGGATCAGCCCCAGCATTTT.

CDR3 sequence (DNA): TGTGCCAGCAGCAACTACAGGGGACCATACAATGAGCAGTTCTTC. Residues: CASSNYRGPYNEQFF. The chain joins TRBV11-3 to TRBJ2-1, with 7 bases identical to TRBD1. Per the germline V gene, CDR1 is SGHNT and CDR2 is YENEEA. J gave up 4 bases and V 5 bases, and 8 bases lay outside the gene matches. This CDR3 has 15 amino acids. The entire variable domain, with the rest obtained from reference TRBV11-3 and TRBJ2-1, is as follows: EAGVVQSPRYKIIEKKQPVAFWCNPISGHNTLYWYLQNLGQGPELLIRYENEEAVDDSQLPKDRFSAERLKGVDSTLKIQPAELGDSAVYLCASSNYRGPYNEQFFGPGTRLTVL.

In its sample, this clone was seen once. The V call is TRBV6-5, the J call TRBJ1-4; TRBD1 might be the D (6 bases). From germline, CDR1 is MNHEY and CDR2 SVGAGI. Trimming took 4 bases from V and 2 from J, leaving 11 bases between them. The CDR3 length is 15 residues. The CDR3 DNA sequence: TGTGCCAGCAGTTCCGCAGGGGTGACTAATGAAAAACTGTTTTTT. Protein product: CASSSAGVTNEKLFF.

The V and J genes are TRBV7-9 and TRBJ1-1; D gene unclear. Per the germline V gene, CDR1 is SEHNR and CDR2 is FQNEAQ (reference sequence). V lost 5 bases and J lost 6, with 10 bases in between. The CDR3 totals 12 residues. DNA of the CDR3: TGTGCCAGCAGCACCACATGGTCTGAAGCTTTCTTT. Translated, it gives CASSTTWSEAFF.

This clone has just a few counts. This chain links TRBV7-9 with TRBJ1-1; D is possibly TRBD1 (5 bases). Trimming took 10 bases from V and 3 from J, leaving 15 bases between them. This CDR3 is 13 amino acids long. Germline assignment: CDR1 SEHNR and CDR2 FQNEAQ (reference sequence). CDR3 in amino acids: CATAPGGYTEAFF. CDR3 bases: TGTGCCACCGCTCCGGGGGGATACACTGAAGCTTTCTTT.

This rearrangement joins TRBV7-7 to TRBJ2-4; the match to TRBD1 covers 8 bases. V was pared by 4 bases and J by 4 bases, with 6 bases of the junction left unmatched. The CDR3 covers 15 residues. Germline CDR1 SSHAT, CDR2 FNYEAQ (reference sequence). The CDR3 DNA is TGTGCCAGCAGCTCTCCAGGACAGGGAAAAAACATTCAGTACTTC. Translation: CASSSPGQGKNIQYF.

The chain carries TRBV19 and TRBJ2-7, with 12 positions matching TRBD2. The germline V gene has CDR1 LNHDA and CDR2 SQIVND (reference sequence). The CDR3 sequence is 18 residues long. The J segment lost 1 base and the V segment lost 5 bases, leaving 12 bases of the junction unmatched. The CDR3 reads CASSASGTSGFLSYEQYF. In nucleotides, the CDR3 is TGTGCCAGTAGTGCTTCCGGGACTAGCGGGTTTTTGTCCTACGAGCAGTACTTC.

The chain is built from TRBV2 and TRBJ1-3, with TRBD1 matching over 8 bases. The CDR3 is 14 residues long. CDR1 is SNHLY and CDR2 is FYNNEI in the germline V gene. After removal of 4 bases from V and 3 bases from J, the junction contained 2 bases not matched to a gene. The DNA of the CDR3 is TGTGCCAGCAGTGTTACAGGGGGTGGAAACACCATATATTTT. The encoded protein is CASSVTGGGNTIYF.